This is a list of T cell receptor beta chains from one sample in a study of blood T cell repertoires in COVID-19. Using immunoSEQ multiplex PCR, the repertoire was profiled, and TCRdb retains in-frame clones only, with some absent. The table shows 60,000 to 80,000 clones, with approximately 80% occurring only once. Source material: peripheral blood. The source is a man aged 45 to 65 with COVID-19, enrolled during active disease. CDR3s include the opening cysteine and the closing phenylalanine or tryptophan. The size field is filled for only some rows; it gives once, few, many or a size class.

v_call: TRBV19
j_call: TRBJ2-2
clone_size: once
cdr3_aa: CASSRRGRRTGELFF

v_call: TRBV7-9
j_call: TRBJ2-7
clone_size: .
cdr3_aa: CASTGSGEQYF

v_call: TRBV10-1
j_call: TRBJ2-2
clone_size: once
cdr3_aa: CASSESGRRDSLYTGELFF

v_call: TRBV4-1
j_call: TRBJ1-1
clone_size: .
cdr3_aa: CASSQPYAEAFF

v_call: TRBV15
j_call: TRBJ2-7
clone_size: few
cdr3_aa: CATSRQTGYEQYF

v_call: TRBV5-5
j_call: TRBJ2-7
clone_size: .
cdr3_aa: CASSRSGTVYEQYF

v_call: TRBV3-1/TRBV3-2
j_call: TRBJ2-3
clone_size: .
cdr3_aa: CASRKLAGVNTQYF

v_call: TRBV27
j_call: TRBJ2-5
clone_size: .
cdr3_aa: CASGSGETQYF

v_call: TRBV25-1
j_call: TRBJ2-1
clone_size: .
cdr3_aa: CASSGVRRGQGKDEQFF

v_call: TRBV28
j_call: TRBJ1-4
clone_size: .
cdr3_aa: CASSLWDSDEKLFF

v_call: TRBV5-8
j_call: TRBJ1-2
clone_size: .
cdr3_aa: CASSLGQGGQGYTF

v_call: TRBV29-1
j_call: TRBJ2-3
clone_size: few
cdr3_aa: CSVAETGATDTQYF

v_call: TRBV7-9
j_call: TRBJ1-3
clone_size: .
cdr3_aa: CASSRQILSGNTIYF

v_call: TRBV19
j_call: TRBJ1-1
clone_size: .
cdr3_aa: CASTWLNTEAFF

v_call: TRBV30
j_call: TRBJ1-5
clone_size: .
cdr3_aa: CAWSGQQGDQPQHF

v_call: TRBV3-1/TRBV3-2
j_call: TRBJ2-2
clone_size: .
cdr3_aa: CASSPLGRTGELFF

v_call: TRBV4-3
j_call: TRBJ2-3
clone_size: .
cdr3_aa: CASSHETGATDTQYF